Below are 2 T cell receptor beta chains sequenced from a single sample in a study of Ad26.COV2.S vaccination and SARS-CoV-2 variants. The table came from immunoSEQ multiplex PCR; TCRdb's copy has only in-frame clones and leaves some out. The data hold roughly 380,000 clones, with about 90% observed a single time. The sample in question was peripheral blood, obtained after recovery from COVID-19. These TCRs come from a human donor who had recovered from COVID-19.

This clone was observed a handful of times. The J gene is TRBJ1-5, the V gene TRBV7-2, with D unresolved. This CDR3 contains 13 residues. Germline V gives CDR1 SGHTA, CDR2 FQGNSA. V lost 5 bases to trimming and J lost 6 bases, with 11 bases between them. In DNA form, the CDR3 reads TGTGCCAGCAGCCCTGCGGCTTTTCAGCCCCAGCATTTT. Amino acid sequence: CASSPAAFQPQHF.

The V gene is TRBV5-1, the J gene TRBJ2-1, with D tentatively TRBD1 (5 bases). The CDR3 sequence is 15 residues long. V was clipped by 4 bases and J by 9 bases, with 20 bases between them. CDR1 is SGHRS, CDR2 YFSETQ, per germline. CDR3 bases: TGCGCCAGCAGCATCGGCAGGGCCCATTCGGGTGAGCAGTTCTTC. As protein: CASSIGRAHSGEQFF.